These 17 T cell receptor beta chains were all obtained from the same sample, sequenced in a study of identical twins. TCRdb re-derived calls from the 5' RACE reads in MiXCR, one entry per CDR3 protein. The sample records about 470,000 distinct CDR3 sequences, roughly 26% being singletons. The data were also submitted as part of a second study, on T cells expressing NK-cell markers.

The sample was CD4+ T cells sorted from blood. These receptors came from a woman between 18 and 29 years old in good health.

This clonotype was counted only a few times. The CDR3 region is CSASGQFYEQYF. Here the CDR3 DNA reads TGCAGTGCTAGTGGACAGTTCTACGAGCAGTACTTC. This chain joins TRBV20-1 and TRBJ2-7; D may be TRBD1 (6 bases). The CDR3 consists of 12 residues. The V gene lost 3 bases and the J gene lost 3 bases, with 9 bases spanning the gap. Germline V CDR1 and CDR2: DFQATT, SNEGSKA (reference sequence).

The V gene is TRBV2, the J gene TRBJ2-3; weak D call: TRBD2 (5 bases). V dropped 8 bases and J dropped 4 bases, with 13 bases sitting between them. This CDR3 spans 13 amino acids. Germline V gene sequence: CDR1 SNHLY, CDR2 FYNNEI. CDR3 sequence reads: CASLSEISDTQYF. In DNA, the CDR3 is TGTGCCAGCCTTAGCGAAATTTCAGATACGCAGTATTTT.

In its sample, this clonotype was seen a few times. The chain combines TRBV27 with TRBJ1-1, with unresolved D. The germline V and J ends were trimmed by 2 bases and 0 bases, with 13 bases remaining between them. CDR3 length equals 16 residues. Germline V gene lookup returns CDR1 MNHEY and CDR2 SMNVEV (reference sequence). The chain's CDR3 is CASSLGKAWVNTEAFF. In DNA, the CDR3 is TGTGCCAGCAGTTTAGGGAAGGCTTGGGTGAACACTGAAGCTTTCTTT.

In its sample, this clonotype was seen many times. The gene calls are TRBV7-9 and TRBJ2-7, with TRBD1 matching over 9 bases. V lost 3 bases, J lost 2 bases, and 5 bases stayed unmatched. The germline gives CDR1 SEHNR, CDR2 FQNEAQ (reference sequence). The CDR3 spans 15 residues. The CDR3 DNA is TGTGCCAGCAGCTTCAACCGGGACAGGGCCTACGAGCAGTACTTC. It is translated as CASSFNRDRAYEQYF.

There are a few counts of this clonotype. The CDR3 bases are TGTGCCAGCTCACCGTCTCGACTGGGCTTGGGCGAGCAGTACTTC. Residues: CASSPSRLGLGEQYF. V and J are TRBV18 and TRBJ2-7; D not resolved. Trimming pared 3 bases from V and 6 bases from J, leaving 18 bases between. This CDR3 contains 15 residues. CDR1 is KGHSH, CDR2 LQKENI, per germline.

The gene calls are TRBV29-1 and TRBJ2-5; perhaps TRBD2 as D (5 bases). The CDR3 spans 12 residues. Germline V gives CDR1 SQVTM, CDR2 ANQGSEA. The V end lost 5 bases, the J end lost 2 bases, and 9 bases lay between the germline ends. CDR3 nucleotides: TGCAGCGTTATTTCGGGACAAGAGACCCAGTACTTC. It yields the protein CSVISGQETQYF.

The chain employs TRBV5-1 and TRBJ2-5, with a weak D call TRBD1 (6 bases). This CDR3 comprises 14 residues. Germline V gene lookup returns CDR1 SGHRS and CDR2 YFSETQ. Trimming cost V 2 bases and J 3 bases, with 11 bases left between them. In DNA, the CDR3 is TGCGCCAGCAGCTTCCTGGGGGCGGAAGAGACCCAGTACTTC. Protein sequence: CASSFLGAEETQYF.

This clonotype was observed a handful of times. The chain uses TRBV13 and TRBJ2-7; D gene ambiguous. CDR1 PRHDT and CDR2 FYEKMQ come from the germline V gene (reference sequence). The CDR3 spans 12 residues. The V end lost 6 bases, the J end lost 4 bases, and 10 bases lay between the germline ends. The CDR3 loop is CASRRDSYEQYF. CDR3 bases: TGTGCCAGCAGACGAGATAGTTACGAGCAGTACTTC.

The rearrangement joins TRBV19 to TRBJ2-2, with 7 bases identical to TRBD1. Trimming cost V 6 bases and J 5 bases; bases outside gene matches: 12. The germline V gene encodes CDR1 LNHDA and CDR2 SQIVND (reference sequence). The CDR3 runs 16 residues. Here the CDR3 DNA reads TGTGCCAGTAGGGGAAGAAGGGACAGCATAACCGGGGAGCTGTTTTTT. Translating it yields CASRGRRDSITGELFF.

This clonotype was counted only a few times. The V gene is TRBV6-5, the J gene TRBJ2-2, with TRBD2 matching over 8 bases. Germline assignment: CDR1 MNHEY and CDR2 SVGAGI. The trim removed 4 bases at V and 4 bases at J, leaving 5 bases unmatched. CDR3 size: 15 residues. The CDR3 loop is CASSSGLVGTGELFF. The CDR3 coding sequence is TGTGCCAGCAGTTCGGGACTAGTAGGCACCGGGGAGCTGTTTTTT.

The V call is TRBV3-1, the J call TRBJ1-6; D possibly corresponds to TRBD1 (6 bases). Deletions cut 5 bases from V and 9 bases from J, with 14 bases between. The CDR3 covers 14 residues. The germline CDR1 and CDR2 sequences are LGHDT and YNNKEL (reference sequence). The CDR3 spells CASSAPRGISPLHF. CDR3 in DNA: TGTGCCAGCAGCGCGCCCAGGGGTATTTCACCCCTCCACTTT.

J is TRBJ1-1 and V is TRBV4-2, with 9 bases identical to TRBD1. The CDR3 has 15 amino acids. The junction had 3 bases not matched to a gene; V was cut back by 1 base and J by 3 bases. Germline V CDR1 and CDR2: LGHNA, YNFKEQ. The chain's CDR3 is CASSQVGQGDTEAFF. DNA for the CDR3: TGTGCCAGCAGCCAAGTGGGACAGGGAGACACTGAAGCTTTCTTT.

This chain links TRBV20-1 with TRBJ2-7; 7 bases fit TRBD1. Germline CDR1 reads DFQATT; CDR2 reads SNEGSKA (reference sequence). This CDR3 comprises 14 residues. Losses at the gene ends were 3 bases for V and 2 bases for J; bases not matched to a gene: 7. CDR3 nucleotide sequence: TGCAGTGCTAGTGGGGGACAGTTTGCCTACGAGCAGTACTTC. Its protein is CSASGGQFAYEQYF.

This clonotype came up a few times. The DNA for the CDR3 is TGCAGTGCTAGAGAAATTAGCGGGAGTCGGGCAGATACGCAGTATTTT. Residues: CSAREISGSRADTQYF. The rearrangement uses TRBV20-1 and TRBJ2-3; 9 bases are shared with TRBD2. The V and J ends lost 0 bases and 4 bases, in that order; junction bases with no gene match: 8. This CDR3 has 16 residues. Per germline, CDR1 DFQATT and CDR2 SNEGSKA (reference sequence).

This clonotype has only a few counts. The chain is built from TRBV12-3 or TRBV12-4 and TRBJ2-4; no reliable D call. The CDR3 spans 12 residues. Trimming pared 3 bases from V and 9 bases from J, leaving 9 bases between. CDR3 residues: CASSFGDSIQYF. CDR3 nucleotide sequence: TGTGCCAGCAGTTTCGGCGATTCCATTCAGTACTTC.

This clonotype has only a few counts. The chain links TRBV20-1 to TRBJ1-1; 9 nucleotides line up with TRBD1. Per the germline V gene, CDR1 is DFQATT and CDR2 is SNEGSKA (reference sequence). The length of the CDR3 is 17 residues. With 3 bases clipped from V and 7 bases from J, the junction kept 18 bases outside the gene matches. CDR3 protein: CSASRVSGTGSLGEAFF. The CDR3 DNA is TGCAGTGCTAGTAGGGTTTCGGGGACAGGGTCCCTCGGTGAAGCTTTCTTT.

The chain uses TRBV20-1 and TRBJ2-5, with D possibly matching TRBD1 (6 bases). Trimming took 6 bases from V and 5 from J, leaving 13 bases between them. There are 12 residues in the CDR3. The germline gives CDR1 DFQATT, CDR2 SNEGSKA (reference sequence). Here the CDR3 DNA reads TGCAGTGCCCACAGGGTTGGGGAGACCCAGTACTTC. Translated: CSAHRVGETQYF.